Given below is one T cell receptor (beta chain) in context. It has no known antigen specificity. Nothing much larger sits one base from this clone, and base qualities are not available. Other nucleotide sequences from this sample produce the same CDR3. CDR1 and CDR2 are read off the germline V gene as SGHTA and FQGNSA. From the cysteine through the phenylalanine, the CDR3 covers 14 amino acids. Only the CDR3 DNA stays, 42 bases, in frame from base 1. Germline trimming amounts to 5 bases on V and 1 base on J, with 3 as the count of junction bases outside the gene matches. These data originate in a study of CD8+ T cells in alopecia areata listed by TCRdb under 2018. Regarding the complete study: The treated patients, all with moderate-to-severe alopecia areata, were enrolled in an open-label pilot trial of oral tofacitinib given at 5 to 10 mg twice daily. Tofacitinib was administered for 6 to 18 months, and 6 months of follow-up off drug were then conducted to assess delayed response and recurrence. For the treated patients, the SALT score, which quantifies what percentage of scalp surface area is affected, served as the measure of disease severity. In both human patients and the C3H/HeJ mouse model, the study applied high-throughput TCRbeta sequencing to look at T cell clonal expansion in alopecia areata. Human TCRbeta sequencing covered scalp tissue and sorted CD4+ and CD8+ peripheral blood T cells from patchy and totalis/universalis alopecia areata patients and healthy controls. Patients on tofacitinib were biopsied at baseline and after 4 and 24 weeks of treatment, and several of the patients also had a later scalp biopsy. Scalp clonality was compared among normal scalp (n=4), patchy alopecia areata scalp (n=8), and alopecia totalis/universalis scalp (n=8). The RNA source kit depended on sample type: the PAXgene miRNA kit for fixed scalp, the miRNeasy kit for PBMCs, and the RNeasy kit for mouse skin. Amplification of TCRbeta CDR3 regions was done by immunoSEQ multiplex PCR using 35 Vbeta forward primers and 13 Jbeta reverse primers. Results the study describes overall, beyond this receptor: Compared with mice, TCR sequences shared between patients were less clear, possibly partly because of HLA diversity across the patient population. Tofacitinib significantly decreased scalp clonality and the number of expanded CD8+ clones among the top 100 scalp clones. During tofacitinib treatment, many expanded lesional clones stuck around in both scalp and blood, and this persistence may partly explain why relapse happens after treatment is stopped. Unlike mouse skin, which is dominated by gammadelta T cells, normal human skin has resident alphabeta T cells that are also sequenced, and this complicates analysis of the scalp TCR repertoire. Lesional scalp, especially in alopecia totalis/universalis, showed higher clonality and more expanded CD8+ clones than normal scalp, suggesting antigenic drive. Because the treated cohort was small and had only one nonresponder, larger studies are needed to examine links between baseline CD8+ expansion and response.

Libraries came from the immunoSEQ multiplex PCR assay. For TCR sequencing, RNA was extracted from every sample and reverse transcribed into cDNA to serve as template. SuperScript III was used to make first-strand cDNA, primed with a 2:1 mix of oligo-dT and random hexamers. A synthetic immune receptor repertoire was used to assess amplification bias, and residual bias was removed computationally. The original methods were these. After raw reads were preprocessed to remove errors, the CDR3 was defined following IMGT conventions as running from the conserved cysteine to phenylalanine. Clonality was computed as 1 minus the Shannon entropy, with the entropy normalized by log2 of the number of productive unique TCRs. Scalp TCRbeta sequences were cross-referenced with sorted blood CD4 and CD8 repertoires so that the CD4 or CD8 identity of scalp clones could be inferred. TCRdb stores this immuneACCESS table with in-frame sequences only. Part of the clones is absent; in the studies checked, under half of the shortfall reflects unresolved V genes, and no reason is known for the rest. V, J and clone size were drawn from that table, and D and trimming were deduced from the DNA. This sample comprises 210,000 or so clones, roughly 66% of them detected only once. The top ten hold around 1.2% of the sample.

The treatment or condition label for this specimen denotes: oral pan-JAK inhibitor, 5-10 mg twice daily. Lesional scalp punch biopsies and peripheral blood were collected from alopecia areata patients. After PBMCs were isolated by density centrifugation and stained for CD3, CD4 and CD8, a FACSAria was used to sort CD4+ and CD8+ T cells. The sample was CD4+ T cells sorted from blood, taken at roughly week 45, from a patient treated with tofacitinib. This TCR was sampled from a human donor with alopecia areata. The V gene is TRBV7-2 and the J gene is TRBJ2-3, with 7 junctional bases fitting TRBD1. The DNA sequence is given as TGTGCCAGCAGCCCCACAGGGGGCACAGATACGCAGTATTTT. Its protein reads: CASSPTGGTDTQYF.